A selection of T cell receptor beta chains follows, all from one sample in a study of OX40 agonist ivuxolimab in advanced cancers. Method: immunoSEQ multiplex PCR; TCRdb's copy keeps in-frame clones and lacks some. The profile shows roughly 53,000 clones, 84% of them singletons. Sample: CD4+ or CD8+ T cells sorted from blood, taken in a trial of the OX40 agonist ivuxolimab. The receptors here all came from an adult with an advanced solid tumor such as melanoma, head and neck, liver or kidney cancer. Both conserved end residues are part of each CDR3. A D gene is named only where the DNA matches it firmly. Not every row has a clone size; where given, it reads once, few, many or a size class.

11,-,TRBJ2-7,-,TRBV30,CAWTTSYEQYF,TGTGCCTGGACTACATCCTACGAGCAGTACTTC
14,-,TRBJ2-3,-,TRBV5-4,CASSFWADTDTQYF,TGTGCCAGCAGCTTTTGGGCAGACACAGATACGCAGTATTTT
11,-,TRBJ2-7,-,TRBV4-3,CASIRCKEQYF,TGCGCCAGCATCCGATGTAAGGAGCAGTACTTC
15,-,TRBJ2-3,-,TRBV7-2,CASSLVIGPTDTQYF,TGTGCCAGCAGCTTAGTCATCGGGCCAACAGATACGCAGTATTTT
15,-,TRBJ2-7,-,TRBV19,CASSMGGSDSYEQYF,TGTGCCAGTAGTATGGGTGGGAGCGACTCCTACGAGCAGTACTTC
14,-,TRBJ1-1,-,TRBV30,CAWSSGAHDTEAFF,TGTGCCTGGAGTTCTGGGGCCCACGACACTGAAGCTTTCTTT
17,TRBD2,TRBJ2-7,medium-sized,TRBV11-2,CASSLDLGSGGVWEQYF,TGTGCCAGCAGCTTAGATCTCGGTAGCGGGGGGGTCTGGGAGCAGTACTTC
16,TRBD2,TRBJ2-1,-,TRBV5-1,CASSSLAGGDYNEQFF,TGCGCCAGCAGCTCTCTAGCGGGGGGCGACTACAATGAGCAGTTCTTC
18,-,TRBJ1-4,-,TRBV13,CASSLGPTIVGYNEKLFF,TGTGCCAGCAGCTTAGGTCCTACGATCGTGGGATATAATGAAAAACTGTTTTTT
14,-,TRBJ2-2,-,TRBV6-1,CASSGRQNTGELFF,TGTGCCAGCAGCGGGAGACAGAACACCGGGGAGCTGTTTTTT
14,TRBD1,TRBJ1-4,-,TRBV6-1,CASRAGQGLEKLFF,TGTGCCAGCAGGGCGGGACAGGGGTTAGAAAAACTGTTTTTT
14,-,TRBJ2-7,-,TRBV5-1,CASSWGLGPYEQYF,TGCGCCAGCAGCTGGGGCTTGGGGCCCTACGAGCAGTACTTC
13,-,TRBJ1-1,few,TRBV7-6,CASSSDSNTEAFF,TGTGCCAGCAGCTCGGACAGTAACACTGAAGCTTTCTTT
15,-,TRBJ1-1,-,TRBV5-8,CASSLWARVDTEAFF,TGTGCCAGCAGCTTGTGGGCCAGGGTGGACACTGAAGCTTTCTTT
15,TRBD2,TRBJ2-5,-,TRBV10-3,CASRLAGGNQETQYF,TGTGCCTCCAGACTAGCGGGGGGAAACCAAGAGACCCAGTACTTC
13,-,TRBJ2-7,-,TRBV5-1,CASSLPSSYEQYF,TGCGCCAGCAGCTTGCCGAGCTCCTACGAGCAGTACTTC
14,-,TRBJ2-3,-,TRBV4-1,CASSQGGEPNTQYF,TGCGCCAGCAGCCAAGGGGGGGAACCAAATACGCAGTATTTT
15,-,TRBJ2-1,-,TRBV18,CASSPGQLPSGEQFF,TGTGCCAGCTCACCAGGACAGCTCCCCTCGGGTGAGCAGTTCTTC
15,TRBD1,TRBJ1-5,-,TRBV18,CASSPGQGREQPQHF,TGTGCCAGCTCACCCGGACAGGGTAGGGAACAGCCCCAGCATTTT
15,-,TRBJ1-4,-,TRBV7-4,CASSRTRQRGEKLFF,TGTGCCAGCAGCCGTACGAGGCAGCGGGGTGAAAAACTGTTTTTT
12,-,TRBJ1-3,-,TRBV6-5,CASSGTGNTIYF,TGTGCCAGCTCTGGGACAGGAAACACCATATATTTT
14,-,TRBJ1-1,-,TRBV5-8,CASSLEYSSTEAFF,TGTGCCAGCAGCTTGGAATACAGTTCCACTGAAGCTTTCTTT
14,-,TRBJ1-2,-,TRBV7-2,CASSSPGGFWGYTF,TGTGCCAGCAGCTCCCCGGGGGGGTTCTGGGGCTACACCTTC
14,-,TRBJ2-3,-,TRBV5-6,CASSFTLLTDTQYF,TGTGCCAGCAGCTTTACTCTGCTCACAGATACGCAGTATTTT
14,-,TRBJ1-1,few,TRBV5-1,CASAPIRINTEAFF,TGCGCCAGCGCTCCCATTCGGATTAACACTGAAGCTTTCTTT
13,TRBD2,TRBJ2-1,-,TRBV5-1,CASSLAGNNEQFF,TGCGCCAGCAGTCTAGCGGGAAACAATGAGCAGTTCTTC
16,-,TRBJ2-5,-,TRBV5-6,CASSLWLSDSEETQYF,TGTGCCAGCAGCTTGTGGCTCTCGGACTCGGAAGAGACCCAGTACTTC
15,-,TRBJ1-2,-,TRBV15,CATSRGGRSEYGYTF,TGTGCCACCAGCAGAGGGGGACGGAGCGAATATGGCTACACCTTC
15,-,TRBJ2-3,once,TRBV5-1,CASSESLPPTDTQYF,TGCGCCAGCAGCGAGTCCTTGCCCCCCACAGATACGCAGTATTTT
15,TRBD2,TRBJ2-3,-,TRBV6-5,CASSYDGRATDTQYF,TGTGCCAGCAGTTACGACGGGAGGGCCACAGATACGCAGTATTTT
16,-,TRBJ2-2,-,TRBV28,CASSPHGRLSTGELFF,TGTGCCAGCAGTCCCCACGGACGTCTGAGCACCGGGGAGCTGTTTTTT
16,TRBD1,TRBJ1-5,-,TRBV4-2,CASSPDRGRVNQPQHF,TGTGCCAGCAGCCCGGACAGGGGGCGAGTAAATCAGCCCCAGCATTTT
13,TRBD1,TRBJ1-1,-,TRBV30,CAWSPLRTGEAFF,TGTGCCTGGAGTCCCCTGAGGACAGGGGAAGCTTTCTTT
16,-,TRBJ2-3,once,TRBV9,CASSTQGGRGADTQYF,TGTGCCAGCAGCACCCAGGGAGGTAGGGGAGCAGATACGCAGTATTTT
14,TRBD1,TRBJ1-2,-,TRBV6-1,CASSPDRGSYGYTF,TGTGCCAGCAGTCCAGACAGGGGTTCCTATGGCTACACCTTC
13,-,TRBJ1-5,-,TRBV5-1,CASRETFNQPQHF,TGCGCCAGCAGGGAGACCTTCAATCAGCCCCAGCATTTT